This T cell receptor beta chain is drawn from a study of blood T cells in healthy people across ages. Next came a second PCR, run for about 6 to 12 cycles, which used a sample-barcoded 5' primer along with a J-beta primer mix. TCRdb analysed the 5' RACE reads with MiXCR anew, one entry per CDR3 protein. This table holds 540,000 or so distinct CDR3 sequences, 20% to 30% found once. This CDR3 spans 19 amino acids. CDR1 and CDR2 from the germline V gene are LGHNA and YSLEER. V dropped 0 bases and J dropped 5; count of bases not matched to a gene: 14. The sample was also reused in another study, on T cells of mothers and their children. In that study: Overlap measured in related mother-child pairs was slightly, non-significantly higher than in unrelated pairs.

Material: blood. The chain joins TRBV4-3 to TRBJ2-3; 10 bases match TRBD2. The clonotype comes from a boy between 10 and 17 years old in good health. The CDR3 bases are TGCGCCAGCAGCCAAGAGGTGGGAACTAGCGGGATGGAGAGAGATACGCAGTATTTT. Its protein product is CASSQEVGTSGMERDTQYF.